This T cell receptor (beta chain) originates from a study of blood T cell repertoires in COVID-19. Study-level information: PBMCs, B-cell-depleted T cells, or T cells provided the cDNA or gDNA that made up the material.

Sequencing was performed with immunoSEQ multiplex PCR; in TCRdb, only in-frame clones are kept and a portion is missing. The data show roughly 150,000 clones, around 85% seen once. The CDR3 is 15 residues long. Germline V gene data show CDR1 as SGHTA and CDR2 as FQGTGA. With V trimmed by 4 bases and J by 2 bases, 7 bases remained unmatched. The sequenced material came from peripheral blood. The sequence was obtained from a human donor in a cohort sampled during active COVID-19. The rearrangement links TRBV7-3 to TRBJ2-5; 7 bases align to TRBD2. CDR3 nucleotide sequence: TGTGCCAGCAGCTCCGGGACTACCCCTCAAGAGACCCAGTACTTC. Translated: CASSSGTTPQETQYF. Full variable domain (rest looked up from reference TRBV7-3 and TRBJ2-5): GAGVSQTPSNKVTEKGKYVELRCDPISGHTALYWYRQSLGQGPEFLIYFQGTGAADDSGLPNDRFFAVRPEGSVSTLKIQRTERGDSAVYLCASSSGTTPQETQYFGPGTRLLVL.